This T cell receptor (beta chain) was documented in a study of cytomegalovirus exposure and HLA in healthy donors. Study results and caveats: Rare TCR sequences dominated, though some public TCRs recurred in many donors.

The PCR was carried out with 60 Vbeta primers and 13 Jbeta primers. The method was immunoSEQ multiplex PCR; TCRdb's version includes in-frame clones alone and lacks a portion of them. Among about 200,000 clones listed, about three quarters were seen once. The CDR3 extends over 9 amino acids. Germline-derived CDR1 and CDR2 are DFQATT and SNEGSKA (reference sequence). Comments on this clone: Antigen: not known.

The sequenced sample consisted of PBMCs. The sequence was collected from a male donor in good health and CMV-seronegative. This chain connects TRBV20-1 to TRBJ1-1, with a possible D match to TRBD1 (5 bases). For the CDR3, the DNA is TGCAGCACCGGGGGTAAAGCTTTCTTT. Protein sequence: CSTGGKAFF.